The next 32 T cell receptor beta chains were all read from a single sample in a study of PD-L1 blockade in urothelial cancer. Clones were read by immunoSEQ multiplex PCR, and TCRdb kept only the in-frame ones, dropping some. Of about 110,000 clones detected, about 85% appear once; the ten largest clones hold 2.4%. The material sequenced was PBMCs, taken around atezolizumab (anti-PD-L1) treatment. Every receptor here comes from a man aged 50 to 59 with urothelial cancer.

This chain connects TRBV7-2 to TRBJ1-5, with D unresolved. The germline V gene has CDR1 SGHTA and CDR2 FQGNSA. This CDR3 contains 14 residues. V dropped 5 bases and J dropped 2 bases, with 10 bases sitting between them. The CDR3: CASSLGQGNQPQHF. In nucleotides, the CDR3 is TGTGCCAGCAGCCTGGGCCAGGGCAATCAGCCCCAGCATTTT.

The chain is built from TRBV7-2 and TRBJ1-4; 9 nucleotides agree with TRBD1. The germline CDR1 and CDR2 sequences are SGHTA and FQGNSA. V was clipped by 2 bases and J by 5 bases; unmatched bases: 12. This CDR3 spans 18 amino acids. CDR3 sequence: CASSLSDRGPPMNEKLFF. The CDR3 DNA reads as TGTGCCAGCAGCTTATCGGACAGGGGACCCCCAATGAATGAAAAACTGTTTTTT.

The sample holds a few counts of this clone. The CDR3 DNA sequence: TGTGCCAGCAGCCACTTGCGGGACGGGATATACGAGCAGTACTTC. This gives the protein CASSHLRDGIYEQYF. The chain links TRBV13 to TRBJ2-7, with a weak D call TRBD2 (6 bases). Trimming stripped 5 bases from V and 4 bases from J, with 18 bases between. This CDR3 region has 15 residues. Germline CDR1 and CDR2: PRHDT and FYEKMQ (reference sequence).

The chain joins TRBV7-9 to TRBJ2-7; 7 bases fit TRBD2. J was trimmed by 2 bases and V by 5 bases; bases with no gene match: 9. The CDR3 is made up of 15 amino acids. Germline V gene data show CDR1 as SEHNR and CDR2 as FQNEAQ (reference sequence). DNA for the CDR3: TGTGCCAGCAGCCCCCTGCCTAGCGGTACCTACGAGCAGTACTTC. It encodes CASSPLPSGTYEQYF. The full variable domain, with the rest looked up from reference TRBV7-9 and TRBJ2-7, is DTGVSQNPRHKITKRGQNVTFRCDPISEHNRLYWYRQTLGQGPEFLTYFQNEAQLEKSRLLSDRFSAERPKGSFSTLEIQRTEQGDSAMYLCASSPLPSGTYEQYFGPGTRLTVT.

The count of this clone is one. The chain carries TRBV15 and TRBJ1-1; D unresolved. The CDR3 spans 11 residues. Germline V gene sequence: CDR1 LNHNV, CDR2 YYDKDF (reference sequence). Trimming cost V 9 bases and J 6 bases, with 11 bases left between them. The CDR3: CATRSKAEAFF. Here the CDR3 DNA reads TGTGCCACAAGGAGTAAGGCTGAAGCTTTCTTT. Drawing the rest from reference TRBV15 and TRBJ1-1, the complete variable domain is DAMVIQNPRYQVTQFGKPVTLSCSQTLNHNVMYWYQQKSSQAPKLLFHYYDKDFNNEADTPDNFQSRRPNTSFCFLDIRSPGLGDTAMYLCATRSKAEAFFGQGTRLTVV.

The rearrangement uses TRBV7-3 and TRBJ2-1; D may be TRBD2 (5 bases). Trimming shortened V by 4 bases and J by 4 bases, and 11 bases separated the two germline ends. The CDR3 covers 14 residues. The germline gives CDR1 SGHTA, CDR2 FQGTGA. CDR3 nucleotide sequence: TGTGCCAGCAGCTCCGGACTCCCATACAATGAGCAGTTCTTC. It translates to CASSSGLPYNEQFF. Full variable domain (outside the CDR3, taken from reference TRBV7-3 and TRBJ2-1): GAGVSQTPSNKVTEKGKYVELRCDPISGHTALYWYRQSLGQGPEFLIYFQGTGAADDSGLPNDRFFAVRPEGSVSTLKIQRTERGDSAVYLCASSSGLPYNEQFFGPGTRLTVL.

The chain uses TRBV19 and TRBJ2-1; the match to TRBD1 covers 8 bases. This CDR3 is 15 amino acids long. In germline, CDR1 is LNHDA, CDR2 SQIVND (reference sequence). V shed 7 bases and J 8 bases; nucleotides not matched to a gene: 13. CDR3 nucleotide sequence: TGTGCCAGTACCATACAGGGGGGCAAGGGGGATGAGCAGTTCTTC. Its translation: CASTIQGGKGDEQFF.

The chain links TRBV5-1 to TRBJ2-5; 9 bases map to TRBD1. Germline V gene data show CDR1 as SGHRS and CDR2 as YFSETQ. The CDR3 is made up of 14 amino acids. J was trimmed by 2 bases and V by 3 bases; bases with no gene match: 2. CDR3 sequence reads: CASSSGTGQETQYF. As DNA, the CDR3 is TGCGCCAGCAGCTCCGGGACAGGGCAAGAGACCCAGTACTTC.

The gene calls are TRBV18 and TRBJ2-1, with TRBD2 identical over 13 bases. This CDR3 comprises 16 residues. The V gene end was trimmed by 5 bases and the J gene end by 3 bases; junction bases not matched to a gene: 4. Germline CDR1 and CDR2: KGHSH and LQKENI. CDR3 in amino acids: CASSGLAGVDYNEQFF. CDR3 sequence (DNA): TGTGCCAGCTCAGGACTAGCGGGAGTTGACTACAATGAGCAGTTCTTC.

This chain connects TRBV5-1 to TRBJ2-5; 7 positions agree with TRBD1. The CDR3 contains 15 residues. The germline V gene has CDR1 SGHRS and CDR2 YFSETQ. V lost 3 bases to trimming and J lost 3 bases; unmatched junction nucleotides: 8. CDR3 in DNA: TGCGCCAGCAGCTCCTCCGGGACAGATAAAGAGACCCAGTACTTC. Its protein product is CASSSSGTDKETQYF. The variable domain in full, completed from reference TRBV5-1 and TRBJ2-5, reads KAGVTQTPRYLIKTRGQQVTLSCSPISGHRSVSWYQQTPGQGLQFLFEYFSETQRNKGNFPGRFSGRQFSNSRSEMNVSTLELGDSALYLCASSSSGTDKETQYFGPGTRLLVL.

Remarks on this clone: One end of the junction varies from germline; a read error may be responsible. The chain is built from TRBV5-1 and TRBJ2-6, with 10 bases identical to TRBD1. Germline V gene sequence: CDR1 SGHRS, CDR2 YFSETQ. CDR3 length: 15 residues. CDR3 region: CASSAQGTGVNVLTF. The DNA for the CDR3 is TGCGCCAGCAGCGCGCAAGGGACAGGGGTCAACGTCCTGACTTTC.

This clone was counted between two and nine times. J is TRBJ1-6 and V is TRBV6-6, with D unresolved. The CDR3 is made up of 13 amino acids. Trimming shortened V by 5 bases and J by 8 bases, and 10 bases separated the two germline ends. Germline V gene data show CDR1 as MNHNY and CDR2 as SVGAGI (reference sequence). CDR3 coding DNA: TGTGCCAGCAGTCCCGAGCGGGATTCACCCCTCCACTTT. Residues: CASSPERDSPLHF.

The chain has TRBV15 and TRBJ2-3; 7 bases line up with TRBD1. CDR1 is LNHNV, CDR2 YYDKDF, per germline (reference sequence). This CDR3 comprises 15 residues. J lost 4 bases, V lost 1 base, and 5 bases had no gene match. In DNA form, the CDR3 reads TGTGCCACCAGCAGAGTGGGTCAGGGGGCAGATACGCAGTATTTT. Its translation is CATSRVGQGADTQYF.

V is TRBV7-9 and J is TRBJ2-3; 8 bases are a match to TRBD2. Germline V gene sequence: CDR1 SEHNR, CDR2 FQNEAQ (reference sequence). The junction had 10 bases not matched to a gene; V was cut back by 5 bases and J by 0 bases. CDR3 length: 17 amino acids. This CDR3 is CASSNAGTSTSTDTQYF. CDR3 nucleotides: TGTGCCAGCAGCAATGCCGGGACTAGTACTAGCACAGATACGCAGTATTTT.

This clone has just one count. The V gene is TRBV7-2, the J gene TRBJ2-7; D may be TRBD1 (6 bases). Germline assignment: CDR1 SGHTA and CDR2 FQGNSA. This CDR3 has 14 residues. Deletions cut 2 bases from V and 2 bases from J, with 10 bases between. DNA of the CDR3: TGTGCCAGCAGCTTAAAACAGGGACCCTACGAGCAGTACTTC. Translation: CASSLKQGPYEQYF.

The chain links TRBV7-8 to TRBJ2-7; TRBD2 matches 7 bases. Germline lookup yields CDR1 SGHVS and CDR2 FQNEAQ. The CDR3 runs 14 residues. V lost 7 bases, J lost 2 bases, and 8 bases stayed unmatched. CDR3 in DNA: TGTGCCAGCACCTCTCGGGAGGCCCCCTACGAGCAGTACTTC. It is translated as CASTSREAPYEQYF.

The V and J genes are TRBV5-1 and TRBJ2-3; TRBD2 agrees at 11 bases. Per germline, CDR1 SGHRS and CDR2 YFSETQ. This CDR3 comprises 16 residues. With V trimmed by 0 bases and J by 6 bases, 6 bases remained unmatched. The CDR3 nucleotides read TGCGCCAGCAGCTTGGATCCTAGCGGGAGGACTGATACGCAGTATTTT. It codes for CASSLDPSGRTDTQYF. Filled out from reference TRBV5-1 and TRBJ2-3, the complete variable domain reads KAGVTQTPRYLIKTRGQQVTLSCSPISGHRSVSWYQQTPGQGLQFLFEYFSETQRNKGNFPGRFSGRQFSNSRSEMNVSTLELGDSALYLCASSLDPSGRTDTQYFGPGTRLTVL.

The rearrangement links TRBV28 to TRBJ2-7; 8 bases fit TRBD1. V lost 5 bases to trimming and J lost 2 bases; unmatched junction nucleotides: 5. CDR1 and CDR2 (germline): MDHEN, SYDVKM. This CDR3 is 14 amino acids long. The DNA of the CDR3 is TGTGCCAGCAGTACCAACAGGGGGACCTACGAGCAGTACTTC. Translated: CASSTNRGTYEQYF.

The rearrangement joins TRBV4-1 to TRBJ1-5; D is possibly TRBD1 (5 bases). The CDR3 length is 16 residues. Germline values: CDR1 MGHRA, CDR2 YSYEKL. V was clipped by 3 bases and J by 7 bases, with 19 bases between them. The CDR3 nucleotides are TGCGCCAGCAGCCAGGGGGGTCAATCGAACCTACAGCCCCAGCATTTT. It is translated as CASSQGGQSNLQPQHF.

The chain couples TRBV7-9 to TRBJ1-4; D gene unclear. In germline, CDR1 is SEHNR, CDR2 FQNEAQ (reference sequence). Trimming pared 1 base from V and 12 bases from J, leaving 9 bases between. The CDR3 is 12 amino acids. CDR3 DNA: TGTGCCAGCAGCTTAGAAGTCCCGGAACTGTTTTTT. The encoded protein is CASSLEVPELFF.

The chain is built from TRBV29-1 and TRBJ1-1; 11 bases fit TRBD1. With 7 bases clipped from V and 5 bases from J, the junction kept 3 bases outside the gene matches. This CDR3 has 12 residues. CDR1 and CDR2 from the germline V gene are SQVTM and ANQGSEA. The CDR3, as DNA: TGCAGCGCGGACAGGGGGCTGACTGAAGCTTTCTTT. It encodes CSADRGLTEAFF.

The chain has TRBV18 and TRBJ2-1; 8 bases are a match to TRBD2. Trimming took 1 base from V and 2 from J; bases not matched to a gene: 1. CDR1 KGHSH and CDR2 LQKENI come from the germline V gene. The CDR3 is 15 residues long. The CDR3 DNA follows: TGTGCCAGCTCACCACGGACTAGCCCCTACAATGAGCAGTTCTTC. This sequence encodes CASSPRTSPYNEQFF.

The genes are TRBV2 and TRBJ1-5; weak D call: TRBD1 (6 bases). V gave up 5 bases and J gave up 2 bases, with 10 bases separating them. CDR3 size: 14 residues. From germline, CDR1 is SNHLY and CDR2 FYNNEI. The DNA of the CDR3 is TGTGCCAGCAGTACGGGGGGCCGCAATCAGCCCCAGCATTTT. This translates into CASSTGGRNQPQHF.

This chain connects TRBV7-2 to TRBJ2-7; 7 nucleotides line up with TRBD2. V lost 6 bases, J lost 3 bases, and 17 bases stayed unmatched. Germline CDR1 is SGHTA and CDR2 is FQGNSA. The CDR3 is 17 amino acids. CDR3 amino acids: CASRHGQGRGNSYEQYF. In nucleotides, the CDR3 is TGTGCCAGCAGACATGGGCAAGGGCGGGGGAATAGCTACGAGCAGTACTTC. Full variable domain (missing parts from reference TRBV7-2 and TRBJ2-7): GAGVSQSPSNKVTEKGKDVELRCDPISGHTALYWYRQSLGQGLEFLIYFQGNSAPDKSGLPSDRFSAERTGGSVSTLTIQRTQQEDSAVYLCASRHGQGRGNSYEQYFGPGTRLTVT.

The rearrangement joins TRBV5-4 to TRBJ2-7; 13 bases line up with TRBD2. The CDR3 is made up of 14 amino acids. Germline CDR1 reads SGHNT; CDR2 reads YYREEE (reference sequence). Losses at the gene ends were 5 bases for V and 7 bases for J; bases not matched to a gene: 6. The CDR3 coding sequence is TGTGCCAGCAGTGGAAGGGGACTAGCGGGGGAGCAGTACTTC. Amino acid sequence: CASSGRGLAGEQYF.

The gene calls are TRBV11-2 and TRBJ1-1; D possibly corresponds to TRBD1 (5 bases). V lost 1 base and J lost 6, with 9 bases in between. This CDR3 is 13 amino acids long. Germline CDR1 reads SGHAT; CDR2 reads FQNNGV. CDR3 protein: CASSLGRGSEAFF. The CDR3 nucleotides are TGTGCCAGCAGCTTAGGGAGGGGCTCTGAAGCTTTCTTT. Using reference TRBV11-2 and TRBJ1-1 for the parts outside the CDR3, the full variable domain is EAGVAQSPRYKIIEKRQSVAFWCNPISGHATLYWYQQILGQGPKLLIQFQNNGVVDDSQLPKDRFSAERLKGVDSTLKIQPAKLEDSAVYLCASSLGRGSEAFFGQGTRLTVV.

The rearrangement joins TRBV27 to TRBJ2-7; D not resolved. Germline-derived CDR1 and CDR2 are MNHEY and SMNVEV (reference sequence). The CDR3 is 13 residues long. V lost 6 bases and J lost 10, with 19 bases in between. In DNA form, the CDR3 reads TGTGCCAGCAGCCTCCCCCAGTCGCGGTATCAGTACTTC. Translation: CASSLPQSRYQYF.

The chain carries TRBV5-6 and TRBJ2-2; 10 positions match TRBD1. The CDR3 consists of 16 residues. From germline, CDR1 is SGHDT and CDR2 YYEEEE. Losses at the gene ends were 5 bases for V and 6 bases for J; bases not matched to a gene: 10. Here the CDR3 DNA reads TGTGCCAGCAGTTTCCCGGGACAGGGGATATCCGGGGAGCTGTTTTTT. This gives the protein CASSFPGQGISGELFF.

The table lists this clone with a count of one. The chain uses TRBV7-3 and TRBJ2-1, with 10 nucleotides matching TRBD2. Trimming took 2 bases from V and 4 from J; bases not matched to a gene: 2. The CDR3 is 15 residues long. Germline loops: CDR1 SGHTA, CDR2 FQGTGA. The CDR3 DNA is TGTGCCAGCAGCTTACGTAGCGGGGGGTACAATGAGCAGTTCTTC. Its protein is CASSLRSGGYNEQFF.

The chain couples TRBV6-5 to TRBJ1-4; D is undetermined. Trimming removed 0 bases at V and 8 bases at J, with 16 bases between. This CDR3 has 16 residues. Germline V gene data show CDR1 as MNHEY and CDR2 as SVGAGI. CDR3 DNA: TGTGCCAGCAGTTACTCGGGCCCCGCGGGCCACGAAAAACTGTTTTTT. As protein: CASSYSGPAGHEKLFF.

This chain links TRBV29-1 with TRBJ2-3; perhaps TRBD2 as D (6 bases). CDR3 length equals 14 residues. Germline-derived CDR1 and CDR2 are SQVTM and ANQGSEA. The ends were cut back, 3 bases at V and 0 bases at J, with 10 bases in the middle. The CDR3 bases are TGCAGCGTTGACGGAGGGGCTAGCACAGATACGCAGTATTTT. Translating gives CSVDGGASTDTQYF.

This chain joins TRBV6-5 and TRBJ2-7; D not resolved. The CDR3 is 14 residues long. Trimming cost V 6 bases and J 4 bases, with 16 bases left between them. The germline V gene encodes CDR1 MNHEY and CDR2 SVGAGI. The CDR3 here is CASSPRIFRYEQYF. The CDR3 DNA follows: TGTGCCAGCAGCCCCCGAATTTTCCGGTACGAGCAGTACTTC.